One sample yielded the 2 T cell receptor beta chains listed below, sequenced in a study of OX40 agonist ivuxolimab in advanced cancers. Generated by immunoSEQ multiplex PCR, the TCRdb table keeps only in-frame clones and is missing some. Among roughly 80,000 clones listed, 65% to 90% were seen once. The sample in question was CD4+ or CD8+ T cells sorted from blood, obtained in a trial of the OX40 agonist ivuxolimab. The origin of the receptors is an adult with an advanced solid tumor such as melanoma, head and neck, liver or kidney cancer.

This clone was observed a single time. CDR3 sequence reads: CASSYWGSGKGNTIYF. The DNA for the CDR3 is TGTGCCAGCAGTTACTGGGGTTCTGGGAAAGGAAACACCATATATTTT. This chain joins TRBV6-5 and TRBJ1-3; D remains unclear. The CDR3 is 16 amino acids. V lost 1 base and J lost 4, with 14 bases in between. The V gene's germline CDR1 is MNHEY and CDR2 SVGAGI.

Written as DNA, the CDR3 is TGTGCCAGTAGTAAAAGCGGGGGGGCCTACAATGAGCAGTTCTTC. Translated: CASSKSGGAYNEQFF. V is TRBV19 and J is TRBJ2-1; 10 bases agree with TRBD2. This CDR3 is 15 amino acids long. Per germline, CDR1 LNHDA and CDR2 SQIVND (reference sequence). The V gene end was trimmed by 4 bases and the J gene end by 2 bases; junction bases not matched to a gene: 2.